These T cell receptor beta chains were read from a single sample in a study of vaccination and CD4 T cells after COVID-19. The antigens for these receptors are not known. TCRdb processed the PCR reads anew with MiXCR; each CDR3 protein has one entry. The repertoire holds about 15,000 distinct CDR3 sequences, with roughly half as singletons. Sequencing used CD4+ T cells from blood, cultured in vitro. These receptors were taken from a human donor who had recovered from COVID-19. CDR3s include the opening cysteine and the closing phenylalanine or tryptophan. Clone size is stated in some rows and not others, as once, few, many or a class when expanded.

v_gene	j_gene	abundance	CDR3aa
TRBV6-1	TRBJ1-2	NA	CASSDGRLYGYTF
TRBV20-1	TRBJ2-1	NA	CSARVGGTNNEQFF
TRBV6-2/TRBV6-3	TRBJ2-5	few	CASSYGTSGDQETQYF
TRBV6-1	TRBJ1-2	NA	CASSLQGGGGYTF
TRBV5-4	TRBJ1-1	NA	CASSGQGGTEAFF
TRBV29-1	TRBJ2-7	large	CSVVYGTYEQYF
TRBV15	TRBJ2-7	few	CATSRETGFSYEQYF
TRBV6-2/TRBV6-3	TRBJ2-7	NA	CASSPAGAYEQYF
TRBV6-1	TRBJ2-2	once	CAGRTSRATGELFF
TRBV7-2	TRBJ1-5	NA	CASSSRGGQPQHF